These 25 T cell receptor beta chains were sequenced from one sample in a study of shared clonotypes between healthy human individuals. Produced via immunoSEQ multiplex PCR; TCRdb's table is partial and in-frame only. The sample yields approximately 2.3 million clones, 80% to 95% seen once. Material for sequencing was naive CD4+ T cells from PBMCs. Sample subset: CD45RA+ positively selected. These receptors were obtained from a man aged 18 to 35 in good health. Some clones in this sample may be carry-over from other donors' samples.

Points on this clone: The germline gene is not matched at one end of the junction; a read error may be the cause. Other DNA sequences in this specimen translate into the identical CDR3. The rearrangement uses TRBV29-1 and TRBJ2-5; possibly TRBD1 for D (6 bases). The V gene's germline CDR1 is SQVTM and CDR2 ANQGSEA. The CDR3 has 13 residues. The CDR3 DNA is TGCAGCGTCAGGGGATTATACCAGGAGACCCAGTACTTC. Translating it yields CSVRGLYQETQYF.

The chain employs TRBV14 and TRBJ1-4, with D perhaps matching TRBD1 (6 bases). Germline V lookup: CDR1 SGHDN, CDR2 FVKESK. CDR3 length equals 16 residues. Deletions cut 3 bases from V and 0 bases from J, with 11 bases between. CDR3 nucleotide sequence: TGTGCCAGCAGCCAGATCGGACAGTCAACTAATGAAAAACTGTTTTTT. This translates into CASSQIGQSTNEKLFF.

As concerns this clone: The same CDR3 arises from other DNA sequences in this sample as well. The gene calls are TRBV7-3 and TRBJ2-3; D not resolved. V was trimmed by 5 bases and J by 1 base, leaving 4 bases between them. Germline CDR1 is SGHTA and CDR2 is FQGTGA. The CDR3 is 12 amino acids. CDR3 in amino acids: CASSHGTDTQYF. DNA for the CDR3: TGTGCCAGCAGCCACGGCACAGATACGCAGTATTTT.

The CDR3 protein is CASREGREQYF. The CDR3 coding sequence is TGTGCCAGCAGGGAGGGGAGGGAGCAGTACTTC. The chain uses TRBV2 and TRBJ2-7; a weak D match, TRBD2 (6 bases). Germline CDR1 is SNHLY and CDR2 is FYNNEI. The CDR3 has 11 amino acids. Trimming cost V 6 bases and J 7 bases, with 10 bases left between them.

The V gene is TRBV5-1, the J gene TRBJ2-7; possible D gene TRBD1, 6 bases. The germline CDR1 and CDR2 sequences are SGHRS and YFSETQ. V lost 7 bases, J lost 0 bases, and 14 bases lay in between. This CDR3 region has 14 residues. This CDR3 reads CASGVQGSSYEQYF. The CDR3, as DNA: TGCGCCAGCGGCGTACAGGGATCCTCCTACGAGCAGTACTTC.

CDR3 loop: CASSPGGLDEQYF. CDR3 nucleotides: TGTGCCAGCAGCCCAGGGGGTCTCGACGAGCAGTACTTC. The rearrangement joins TRBV11-3 to TRBJ2-7, with 7 bases lining up with TRBD1. Trimming cost V 5 bases and J 5 bases; bases outside gene matches: 6. Germline CDR1 reads SGHNT; CDR2 reads YENEEA. The CDR3 length is 13 residues.

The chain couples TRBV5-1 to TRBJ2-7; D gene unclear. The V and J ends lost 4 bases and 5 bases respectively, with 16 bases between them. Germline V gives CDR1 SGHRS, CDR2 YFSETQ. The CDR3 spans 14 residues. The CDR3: CASSLLPARDEQYF. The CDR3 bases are TGCGCCAGCAGCCTGTTACCCGCTAGGGACGAGCAGTACTTC. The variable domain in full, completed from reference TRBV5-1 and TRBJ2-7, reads KAGVTQTPRYLIKTRGQQVTLSCSPISGHRSVSWYQQTPGQGLQFLFEYFSETQRNKGNFPGRFSGRQFSNSRSEMNVSTLELGDSALYLCASSLLPARDEQYFGPGTRLTVT.

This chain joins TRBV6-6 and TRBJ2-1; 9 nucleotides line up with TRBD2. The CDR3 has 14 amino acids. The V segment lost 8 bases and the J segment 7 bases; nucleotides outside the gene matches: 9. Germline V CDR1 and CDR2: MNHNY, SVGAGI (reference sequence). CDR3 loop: CASAGASGNNEQFF. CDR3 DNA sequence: TGTGCCAGCGCTGGGGCTAGCGGGAATAATGAGCAGTTCTTC.

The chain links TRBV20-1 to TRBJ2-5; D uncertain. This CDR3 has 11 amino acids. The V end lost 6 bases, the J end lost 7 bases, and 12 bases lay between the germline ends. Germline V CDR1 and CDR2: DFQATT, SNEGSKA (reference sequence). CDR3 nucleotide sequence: TGCAGTGCCGGGCCCTCTTGGACCCAGTACTTC. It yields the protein CSAGPSWTQYF.

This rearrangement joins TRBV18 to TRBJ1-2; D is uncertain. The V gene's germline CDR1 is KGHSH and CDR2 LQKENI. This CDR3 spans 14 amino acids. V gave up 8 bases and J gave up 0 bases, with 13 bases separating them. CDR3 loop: CASRAPGANYGYTF. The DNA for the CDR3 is TGTGCCAGCCGGGCCCCGGGAGCTAACTATGGCTACACCTTC.

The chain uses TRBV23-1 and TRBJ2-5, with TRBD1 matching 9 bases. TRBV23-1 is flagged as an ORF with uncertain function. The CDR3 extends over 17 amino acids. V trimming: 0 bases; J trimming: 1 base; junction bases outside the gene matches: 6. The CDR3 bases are TGCGCCAGCAGTCAATCGTTGGGGGGACAGGGCCAAGAGACCCAGTACTTC. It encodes CASSQSLGGQGQETQYF.

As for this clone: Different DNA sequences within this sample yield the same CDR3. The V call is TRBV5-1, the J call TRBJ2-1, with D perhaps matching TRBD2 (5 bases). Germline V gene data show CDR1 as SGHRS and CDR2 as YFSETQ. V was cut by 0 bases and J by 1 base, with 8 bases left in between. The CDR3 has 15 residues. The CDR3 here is CASSLGTQSYNEQFF. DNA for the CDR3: TGCGCCAGCAGCTTGGGGACTCAGTCCTACAATGAGCAGTTCTTC.

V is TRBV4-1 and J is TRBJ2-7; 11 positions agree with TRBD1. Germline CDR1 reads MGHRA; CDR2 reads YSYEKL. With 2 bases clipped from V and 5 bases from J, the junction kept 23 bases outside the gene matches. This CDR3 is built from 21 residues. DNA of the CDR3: TGCGCCAGCAGCCAAAGCGCTATCTTCGGACAGGGGGCGGCAAGGAGCGACGAGCAGTACTTC. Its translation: CASSQSAIFGQGAARSDEQYF.

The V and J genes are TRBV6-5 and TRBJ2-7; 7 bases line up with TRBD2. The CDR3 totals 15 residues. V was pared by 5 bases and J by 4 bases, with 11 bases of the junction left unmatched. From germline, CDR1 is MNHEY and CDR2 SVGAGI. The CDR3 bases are TGTGCCAGCAGTCGAACCGGGACTACGCCTTACGAGCAGTACTTC. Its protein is CASSRTGTTPYEQYF.

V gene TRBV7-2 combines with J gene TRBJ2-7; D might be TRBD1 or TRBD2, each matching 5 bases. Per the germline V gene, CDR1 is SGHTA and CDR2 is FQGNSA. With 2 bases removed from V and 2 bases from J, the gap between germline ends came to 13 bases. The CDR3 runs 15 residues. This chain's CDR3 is CASSLPQDGTYEQYF. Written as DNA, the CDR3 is TGTGCCAGCAGCTTACCACAGGACGGGACCTACGAGCAGTACTTC.

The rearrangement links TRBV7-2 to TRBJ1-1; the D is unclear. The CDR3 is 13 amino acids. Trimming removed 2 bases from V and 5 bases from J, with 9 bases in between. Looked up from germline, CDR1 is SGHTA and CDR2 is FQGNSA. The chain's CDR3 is CASSLTRATEAFF. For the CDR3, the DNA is TGTGCCAGCAGCTTAACCCGAGCAACTGAAGCTTTCTTT. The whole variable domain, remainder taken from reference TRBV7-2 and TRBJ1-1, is GAGVSQSPSNKVTEKGKDVELRCDPISGHTALYWYRQSLGQGLEFLIYFQGNSAPDKSGLPSDRFSAERTGGSVSTLTIQRTQQEDSAVYLCASSLTRATEAFFGQGTRLTVV.

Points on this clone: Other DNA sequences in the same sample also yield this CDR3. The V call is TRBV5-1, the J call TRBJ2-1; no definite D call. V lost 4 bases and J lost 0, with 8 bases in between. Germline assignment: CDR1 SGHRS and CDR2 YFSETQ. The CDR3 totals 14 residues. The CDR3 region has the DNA TGCGCCAGCAGCGTGAGTAGCTCCTACAATGAGCAGTTCTTC. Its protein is CASSVSSSYNEQFF.

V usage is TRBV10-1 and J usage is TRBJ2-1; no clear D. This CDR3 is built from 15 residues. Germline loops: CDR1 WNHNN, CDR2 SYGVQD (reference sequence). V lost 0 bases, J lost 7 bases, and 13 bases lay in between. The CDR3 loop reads CASSESSFGPNEQFF. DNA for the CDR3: TGCGCCAGCAGTGAGTCCTCGTTCGGTCCGAATGAGCAGTTCTTC.

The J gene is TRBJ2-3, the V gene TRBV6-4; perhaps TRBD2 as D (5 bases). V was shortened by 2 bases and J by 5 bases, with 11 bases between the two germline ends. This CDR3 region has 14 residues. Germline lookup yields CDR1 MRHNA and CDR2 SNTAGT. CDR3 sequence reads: CASSDRTFGDTQYF. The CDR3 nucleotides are TGTGCCAGCAGTGACAGGACTTTCGGAGATACGCAGTATTTT.

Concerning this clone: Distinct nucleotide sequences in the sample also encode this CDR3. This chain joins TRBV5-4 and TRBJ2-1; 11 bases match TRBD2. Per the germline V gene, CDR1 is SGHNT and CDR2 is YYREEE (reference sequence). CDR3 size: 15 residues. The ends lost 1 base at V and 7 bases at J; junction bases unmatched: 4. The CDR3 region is CASSLTSGSRNEQFF. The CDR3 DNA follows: TGTGCCAGCAGCTTGACTAGCGGGAGTAGGAATGAGCAGTTCTTC.

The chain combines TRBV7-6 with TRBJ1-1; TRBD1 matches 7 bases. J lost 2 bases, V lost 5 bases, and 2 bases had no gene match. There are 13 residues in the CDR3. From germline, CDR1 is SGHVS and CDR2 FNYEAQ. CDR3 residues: CASSRDRNTEAFF. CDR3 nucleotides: TGTGCCAGCAGCCGGGACAGAAACACTGAAGCTTTCTTT.

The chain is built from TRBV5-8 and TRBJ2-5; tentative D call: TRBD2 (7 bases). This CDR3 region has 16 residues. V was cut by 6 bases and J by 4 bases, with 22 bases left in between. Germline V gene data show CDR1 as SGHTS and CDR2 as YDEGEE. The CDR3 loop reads CASTQDQGRAGETQYF. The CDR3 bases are TGTGCCAGCACCCAGGATCAGGGGAGGGCCGGAGAGACCCAGTACTTC. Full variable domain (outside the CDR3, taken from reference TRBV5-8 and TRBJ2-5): EAGVTQSPTHLIKTRGQQATLRCSPISGHTSVYWYQQALGLGLQFLLWYDEGEERNRGNFPPRFSGRQFPNYSSELNVNALELEDSALYLCASTQDQGRAGETQYFGPGTRLLVL.

In nucleotides, the CDR3 is TGTGCCAGCAGCTTAAGTGTTAGGGGGGGAATGGGTGAGCAGTTCTTC. Amino acid sequence: CASSLSVRGGMGEQFF. The V call is TRBV5-8, the J call TRBJ2-1, with TRBD2 as a possible D gene (7 bases). Trimming removed 2 bases at V and 9 bases at J, with 21 bases between. There are 16 residues in the CDR3. CDR1 is SGHTS, CDR2 YDEGEE, per germline.

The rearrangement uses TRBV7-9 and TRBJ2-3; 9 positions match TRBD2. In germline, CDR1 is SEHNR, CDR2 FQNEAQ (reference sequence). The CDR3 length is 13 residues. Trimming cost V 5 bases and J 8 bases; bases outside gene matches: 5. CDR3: CASSPRRGGTQYF. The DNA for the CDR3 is TGTGCCAGCAGCCCACGGCGGGGGGGTACGCAGTATTTT. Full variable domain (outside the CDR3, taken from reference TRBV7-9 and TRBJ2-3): DTGVSQNPRHKITKRGQNVTFRCDPISEHNRLYWYRQTLGQGPEFLTYFQNEAQLEKSRLLSDRFSAERPKGSFSTLEIQRTEQGDSAMYLCASSPRRGGTQYFGPGTRLTVL.

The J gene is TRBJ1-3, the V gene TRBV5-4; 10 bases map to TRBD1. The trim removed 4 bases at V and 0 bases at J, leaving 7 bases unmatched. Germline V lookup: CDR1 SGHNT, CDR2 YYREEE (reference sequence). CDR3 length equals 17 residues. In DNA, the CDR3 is TGTGCCAGCAGCCCAGGGGGACAGGGGATCTCTGGAAACACCATATATTTT. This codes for CASSPGGQGISGNTIYF.